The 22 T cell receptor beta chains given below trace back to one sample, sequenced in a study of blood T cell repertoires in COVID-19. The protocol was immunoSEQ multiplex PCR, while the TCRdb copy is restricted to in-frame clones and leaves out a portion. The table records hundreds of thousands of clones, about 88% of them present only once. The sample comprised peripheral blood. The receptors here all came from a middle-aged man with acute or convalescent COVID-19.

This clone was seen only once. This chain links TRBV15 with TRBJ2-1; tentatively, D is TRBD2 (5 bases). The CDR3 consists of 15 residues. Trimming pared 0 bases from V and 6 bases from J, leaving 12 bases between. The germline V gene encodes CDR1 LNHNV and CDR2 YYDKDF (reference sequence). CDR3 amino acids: CATSRDGLRGNEQFF. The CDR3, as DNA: TGTGCCACCAGCAGAGATGGACTTCGGGGCAATGAGCAGTTCTTC.

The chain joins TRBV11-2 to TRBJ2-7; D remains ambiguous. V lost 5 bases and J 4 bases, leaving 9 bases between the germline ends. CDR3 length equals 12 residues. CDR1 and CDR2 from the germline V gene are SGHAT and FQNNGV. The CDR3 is CASSVGLYEQYF. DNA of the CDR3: TGTGCCAGCAGCGTCGGGTTGTACGAGCAGTACTTC. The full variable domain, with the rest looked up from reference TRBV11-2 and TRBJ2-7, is EAGVAQSPRYKIIEKRQSVAFWCNPISGHATLYWYQQILGQGPKLLIQFQNNGVVDDSQLPKDRFSAERLKGVDSTLKIQPAKLEDSAVYLCASSVGLYEQYFGPGTRLTVT.

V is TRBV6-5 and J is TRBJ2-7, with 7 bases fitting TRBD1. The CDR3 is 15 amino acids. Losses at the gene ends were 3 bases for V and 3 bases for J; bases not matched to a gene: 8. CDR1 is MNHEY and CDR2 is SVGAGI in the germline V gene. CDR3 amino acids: CASSYQDRADYEQYF. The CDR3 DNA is TGTGCCAGCAGTTATCAAGACAGGGCGGACTACGAGCAGTACTTC.

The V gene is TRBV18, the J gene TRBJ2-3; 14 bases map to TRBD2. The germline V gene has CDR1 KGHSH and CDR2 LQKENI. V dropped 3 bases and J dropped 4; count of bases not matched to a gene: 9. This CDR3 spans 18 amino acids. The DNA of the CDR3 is TGTGCCAGCTCACCCTTGGCCCCGGGACTAGCGGGAGCAGATACGCAGTATTTT. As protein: CASSPLAPGLAGADTQYF.

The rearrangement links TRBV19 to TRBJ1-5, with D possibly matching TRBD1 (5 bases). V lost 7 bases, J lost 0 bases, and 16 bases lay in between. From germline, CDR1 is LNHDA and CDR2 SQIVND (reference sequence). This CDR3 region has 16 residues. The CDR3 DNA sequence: TGTGCCAGTATCCAAGAAGGGGCATATAGCAATCAGCCCCAGCATTTT. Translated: CASIQEGAYSNQPQHF.

CDR3 loop: CASSHLNRGRENIQYF. The DNA of the CDR3 is TGCGCCAGCAGCCATCTCAACAGGGGGAGGGAAAACATTCAGTACTTC. This chain connects TRBV4-1 to TRBJ2-4, with D possibly matching TRBD1 (8 bases). Trimming pared 3 bases from V and 5 bases from J, leaving 17 bases between. The CDR3 has 16 residues. Germline CDR1 reads MGHRA; CDR2 reads YSYEKL.

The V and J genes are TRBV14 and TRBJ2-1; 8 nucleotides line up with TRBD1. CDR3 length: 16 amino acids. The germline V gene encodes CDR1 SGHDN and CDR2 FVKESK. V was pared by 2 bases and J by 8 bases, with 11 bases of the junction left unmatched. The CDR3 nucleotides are TGTGCCAGCAGCCAACGCCAGGGGGCGATTGGAGATGAGCAGTTCTTC. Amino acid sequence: CASSQRQGAIGDEQFF.

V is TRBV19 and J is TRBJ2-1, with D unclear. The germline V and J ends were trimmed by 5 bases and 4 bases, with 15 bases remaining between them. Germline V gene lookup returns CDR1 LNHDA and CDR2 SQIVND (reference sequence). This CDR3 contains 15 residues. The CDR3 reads CASSPSLEPYNEQFF. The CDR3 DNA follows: TGTGCCAGTAGTCCGAGCCTAGAACCGTACAATGAGCAGTTCTTC.

The DNA for the CDR3 is TGTGCCAGCACCCCCGAGGGCGGGAACTACAATGAGCAGTTCTTC. Translated, it gives CASTPEGGNYNEQFF. This chain uses TRBV27 with TRBJ2-1; D may be TRBD2 (6 bases). The CDR3 covers 15 residues. V shed 7 bases and J shed 3 bases, with 16 bases lying between them. The germline gives CDR1 MNHEY, CDR2 SMNVEV (reference sequence).

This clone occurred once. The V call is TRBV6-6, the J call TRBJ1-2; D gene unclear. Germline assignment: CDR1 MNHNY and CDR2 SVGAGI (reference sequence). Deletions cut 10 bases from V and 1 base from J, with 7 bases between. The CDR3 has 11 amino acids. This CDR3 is CATGDNYGYTF. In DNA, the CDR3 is TGTGCCACCGGGGATAACTATGGCTACACCTTC.

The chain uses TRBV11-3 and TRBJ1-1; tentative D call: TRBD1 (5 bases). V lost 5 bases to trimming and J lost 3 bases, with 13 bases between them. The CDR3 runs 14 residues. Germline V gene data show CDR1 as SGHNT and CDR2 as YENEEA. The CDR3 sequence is CASSRGGSDTEAFF. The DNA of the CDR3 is TGTGCCAGCAGCCGGGGGGGGTCGGACACTGAAGCTTTCTTT. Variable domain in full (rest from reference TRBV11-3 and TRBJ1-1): EAGVVQSPRYKIIEKKQPVAFWCNPISGHNTLYWYLQNLGQGPELLIRYENEEAVDDSQLPKDRFSAERLKGVDSTLKIQPAELGDSAVYLCASSRGGSDTEAFFGQGTRLTVV.

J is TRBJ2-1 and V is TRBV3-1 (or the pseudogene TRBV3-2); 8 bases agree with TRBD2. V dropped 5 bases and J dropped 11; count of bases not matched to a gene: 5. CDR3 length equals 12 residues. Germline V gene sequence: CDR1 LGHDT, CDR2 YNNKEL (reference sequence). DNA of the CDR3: TGTGCCAGCAGCGAGACTAGCGCGAAGCAGTTCTTC. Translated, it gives CASSETSAKQFF.

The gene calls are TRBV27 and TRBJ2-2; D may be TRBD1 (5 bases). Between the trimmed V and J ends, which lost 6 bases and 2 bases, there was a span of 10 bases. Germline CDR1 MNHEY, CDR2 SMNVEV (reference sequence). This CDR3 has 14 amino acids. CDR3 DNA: TGTGCCAGCAGACAGGCCATTAACACCGGGGAGCTGTTTTTT. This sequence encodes CASRQAINTGELFF.

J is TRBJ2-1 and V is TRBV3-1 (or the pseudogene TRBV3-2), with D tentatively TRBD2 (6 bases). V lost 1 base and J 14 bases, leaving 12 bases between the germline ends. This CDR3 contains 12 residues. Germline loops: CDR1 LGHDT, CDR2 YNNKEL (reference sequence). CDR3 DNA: TGTGCCAGCAGCCAAGGGGGTTGGGGGGAGTTCTTC. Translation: CASSQGGWGEFF.

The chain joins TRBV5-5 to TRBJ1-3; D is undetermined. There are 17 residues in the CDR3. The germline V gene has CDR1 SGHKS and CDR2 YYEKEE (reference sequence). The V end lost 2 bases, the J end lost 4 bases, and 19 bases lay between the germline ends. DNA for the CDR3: TGTGCCAGCAGCTTTATCATCAGTGGAGCTGCCGGAAACACCATATATTTT. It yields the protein CASSFIISGAAGNTIYF.

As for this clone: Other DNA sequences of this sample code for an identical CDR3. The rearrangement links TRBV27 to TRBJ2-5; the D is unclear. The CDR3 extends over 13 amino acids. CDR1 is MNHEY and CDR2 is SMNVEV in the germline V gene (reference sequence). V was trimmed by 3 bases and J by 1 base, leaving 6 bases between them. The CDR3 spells CASSLRGQETQYF. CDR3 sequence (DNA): TGTGCCAGCAGTTTGCGCGGCCAAGAGACCCAGTACTTC.

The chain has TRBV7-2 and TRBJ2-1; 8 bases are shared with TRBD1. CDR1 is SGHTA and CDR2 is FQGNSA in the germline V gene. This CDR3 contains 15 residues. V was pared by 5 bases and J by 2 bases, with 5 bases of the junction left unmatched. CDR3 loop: CASSPQTGAYNEQFF. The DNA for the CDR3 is TGTGCCAGCAGCCCCCAGACAGGGGCCTACAATGAGCAGTTCTTC.

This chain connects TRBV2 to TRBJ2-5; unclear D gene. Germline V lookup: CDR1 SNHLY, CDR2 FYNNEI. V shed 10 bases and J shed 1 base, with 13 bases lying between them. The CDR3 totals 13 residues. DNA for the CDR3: TGTGCCACCTTAAGAGGCCTCCAAGAGACCCAGTACTTC. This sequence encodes CATLRGLQETQYF.

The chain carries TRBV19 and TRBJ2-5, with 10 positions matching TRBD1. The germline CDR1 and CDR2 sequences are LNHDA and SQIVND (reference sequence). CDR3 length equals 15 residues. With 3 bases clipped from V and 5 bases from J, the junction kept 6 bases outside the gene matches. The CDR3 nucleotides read TGTGCCAGTAGTATCGCCGAGACAGGGGGCGAGACCCAGTACTTC. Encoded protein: CASSIAETGGETQYF.

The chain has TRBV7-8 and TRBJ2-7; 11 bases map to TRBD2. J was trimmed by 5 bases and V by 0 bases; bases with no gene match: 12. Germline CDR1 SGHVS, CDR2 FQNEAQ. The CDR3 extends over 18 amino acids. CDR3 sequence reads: CASSLARIAGGPRHEQYF. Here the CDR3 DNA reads TGTGCCAGCAGCTTAGCGAGAATAGCGGGAGGGCCTCGGCACGAGCAGTACTTC.

As DNA, the CDR3 is TGTGCCATCAGTGGAGGCAGGGGAACATACGAGCAGTACTTC. Translating it yields CAISGGRGTYEQYF. J is TRBJ2-7 and V is TRBV10-3; D might be TRBD1 (6 bases). V dropped 4 bases and J dropped 4 bases, with 14 bases sitting between them. Germline-derived CDR1 and CDR2 are ENHRY and SYGVKD. The CDR3 sequence is 14 residues long.

The CDR3 DNA sequence: TGTGCCAGCAGTTTATTGGAACAGGGGGATGGCTACACCTTC. Its translation: CASSLLEQGDGYTF. V is TRBV28 and J is TRBJ1-2; TRBD1 aligns across 8 bases. J was trimmed by 6 bases and V by 1 base; bases with no gene match: 4. Germline V gene sequence: CDR1 MDHEN, CDR2 SYDVKM. This CDR3 has 14 amino acids.